This T cell receptor (beta chain) was identified during a study of cytomegalovirus exposure and HLA in healthy donors. Study information: Sequencing of roughly 180 million T cells in an earlier analysis found around 120 million unique TCR beta sequences.

This CDR3 spans 13 amino acids. CDR1 is SGHDT, CDR2 YYEEEE, per germline. The V end was cut by 5 bases, the J end by 0 bases, with 6 bases between. The primer mix had 60 Vbeta and 13 Jbeta primers. Repertoires were generated with immunoSEQ multiplex PCR, while TCRdb's copy carries only in-frame clones and drops some. The top ten clones hold approximately 13% of a sample with over 60,000 clones, about 81% of them seen once. The rearrangement links TRBV5-6 to TRBJ1-3; D is unresolved. The TCR was taken from a man between 65 and 80 years old in good health and CMV-seronegative. The specimen was PBMCs. The CDR3 DNA is TGTGCCAGCAGTAGCAACTCTGGAAACACCATATATTTT. It yields the protein CASSSNSGNTIYF.